A selection of T cell receptor beta chains follows, all from one sample in a study of blood T cells in healthy people across ages. MiXCR, run by TCRdb on the 5' RACE reads, gives a single entry per CDR3 protein. The sample carries roughly 1,300,000 distinct CDR3 sequences, almost 60% recorded once. The source material was blood. Receptors were obtained from a man younger than 30 in good health. CDR3s include the opening cysteine and the closing phenylalanine or tryptophan. A D gene is named only where the DNA matches it firmly. Rows may omit the clone size; those that give it use once, few, many or a size class.

v_gene	d_gene	abundance	j_gene	CDR3nt	CDR3aa
TRBV7-9	NA	few	TRBJ2-1	TGTGCCAGCAGCTCCTCGACGGTTGCGGGGGCTAAGAATGAGCAGTTCTTC	CASSSSTVAGAKNEQFF
TRBV27	NA	few	TRBJ1-6	TGTGCCAGCAGTCCCATTATGTGGGGAATAGGGGCTAATTCACCCCTCCACTTT	CASSPIMWGIGANSPLHF
TRBV10-1	TRBD1	NA	TRBJ1-1	TGCGCCAGCAGTGTTGACAGGGGCGTTGAAGCTTTCTTT	CASSVDRGVEAFF
TRBV4-1	TRBD1	NA	TRBJ1-4	TGCGCCAGCAGCGGACAGGCGCTAACTAATGAAAAACTGTTTTTT	CASSGQALTNEKLFF
TRBV19	NA	few	TRBJ2-7	TGTGCCAGTAGTCCCCTCCGCAGCTCCTACGAGCAGTACTTC	CASSPLRSSYEQYF
TRBV7-9	NA	few	TRBJ1-4	TGTGCCAGCAGCCTTCCAGGGGCAGAAGATGAAAAACTGTTTTTT	CASSLPGAEDEKLFF
TRBV27	NA	once	TRBJ1-2	TGTGCCAGCAGGGGCGGCAGGGATCATGGCTACACCTTC	CASRGGRDHGYTF
TRBV4-3	TRBD1	NA	TRBJ1-2	TGCGCCAGCAGCGAACAGGGGGCGTTTGGCTACACCTTC	CASSEQGAFGYTF
TRBV20-1	NA	NA	TRBJ2-7	TGCAGTGCCCAGCCCCAGGGAGTAAGTTCCTACGAGCAGTACTTC	CSAQPQGVSSYEQYF
TRBV27	NA	NA	TRBJ1-1	TGTGCCAGCAGTTTAGAGACAGGTTTGGACACTGAAGCTTTCTTT	CASSLETGLDTEAFF
TRBV3-1	NA	few	TRBJ2-1	TGTGCCAGCAGCCAAGGGACTACTTACAATGAGCAGTTCTTC	CASSQGTTYNEQFF
TRBV9	NA	NA	TRBJ1-2	TGTGCCAGCAAGGGGCAGGCACCTGCGGGCTATGGCTACACCTTC	CASKGQAPAGYGYTF
TRBV4-3	NA	once	TRBJ1-1	TGCGCCAGCAGCCAAGGTCTTCTCACAGTGGGGACTGAAGCTTTCTTT	CASSQGLLTVGTEAFF
TRBV12-3/TRBV12-4	NA	NA	TRBJ2-7	TGTGCCAGCAGTTTTGCCCGGGACGGGACCTACGAGCAGTACTTC	CASSFARDGTYEQYF
TRBV7-2	NA	NA	TRBJ2-2	TGTGCCAGCAGCTTACAAGAGACCGGGGAGCTGTTTTTT	CASSLQETGELFF
TRBV4-1	TRBD2	once	TRBJ2-3	TGCGCCAGCAGCCTAGACTATAGCGGGAGTTTGCAGGATACGCAGTATTTT	CASSLDYSGSLQDTQYF
TRBV9	NA	NA	TRBJ1-2	TGTGCCAGCGGCTATGGCTACACCTTC	CASGYGYTF
TRBV11-2	NA	NA	TRBJ1-4	TGTGCCAGCAGCGGGACTATGGGCTCTAATGAAAAACTGTTTTTT	CASSGTMGSNEKLFF
TRBV14	TRBD1	NA	TRBJ1-1	TGTGCCAGCAGCCAATACAGGGGGGTAGGCACTGAAGCTTTCTTT	CASSQYRGVGTEAFF
TRBV27	TRBD1	NA	TRBJ1-1	TGTGCCAGCAGTCCCAGGACAGGGAACAGGCCAGCTTTCTTT	CASSPRTGNRPAFF
TRBV18	TRBD1	NA	TRBJ1-2	TGTGCCAGCTCACCTGTGACAGGGGCGGATGGCTACACCTTC	CASSPVTGADGYTF
TRBV7-9	NA	NA	TRBJ2-4	TGTGCCAGCAGCCCACGGGACCTCCAAAACATTCAGTACTTC	CASSPRDLQNIQYF
TRBV4-2	TRBD1	NA	TRBJ2-7	TGTGCCAGCAGCCAAGGGGTCGGGACAGGGGGTAGCTCCTACGAGCAGTACTTC	CASSQGVGTGGSSYEQYF
TRBV20-1	TRBD1	NA	TRBJ2-3	TGCAGTGCGCCGGACAGGGCTTTTACAGATACGCAGTATTTT	CSAPDRAFTDTQYF
TRBV4-1	NA	NA	TRBJ1-4	TGCGCCAGCAGCCAAAGGGACCAGGCCACTAATGAAAAACTGTTTTTT	CASSQRDQATNEKLFF
TRBV7-2	TRBD2	NA	TRBJ2-3	TGTGCCAGCAGCTCCCCGGGGGGAGTGGGGCCAGATACGCAGTATTTT	CASSSPGGVGPDTQYF
TRBV2	NA	NA	TRBJ1-2	TGTGCCAGCAGTGGTCCAGATCCGGGCTACACCTTC	CASSGPDPGYTF
TRBV24-1	NA	NA	TRBJ2-2	TGTGCCACCGGGTTTGGTCGGAACACCGGGGAGCTGTTTTTT	CATGFGRNTGELFF
TRBV5-1	NA	NA	TRBJ2-7	TGCGCCAGCAGCCCGAATAAGATGGCAGATCCCCCGTACGAGCAGTACTTC	CASSPNKMADPPYEQYF
TRBV7-9	TRBD1	NA	TRBJ1-5	TGTGCCAGCAGCTCAACCCCAGGGGGGGTGCATCAGCCCCAGCATTTT	CASSSTPGGVHQPQHF
TRBV11-2	NA	NA	TRBJ2-7	TGTGCCAGCAGTACGGGGCCCTACAATGAGCAGTACTTC	CASSTGPYNEQYF
TRBV5-1	NA	NA	TRBJ1-5	TGCGCCAGCAGCGCTCCGGGACAAGTGAACAATCAGCCCCAGCATTTT	CASSAPGQVNNQPQHF